A selection of T cell receptor beta chains follows, all from one sample in a study of CD8 T cells in Susac syndrome. TCRdb used MiXCR to reprocess the immunoSEQ multiplex PCR reads, holding one entry per CDR3 protein. The sample has roughly 140,000 distinct CDR3 sequences, roughly 95% seen once. The specimen sequenced was CD4+ T cells from PBMCs. The receptors were sampled from a human donor with Susac syndrome. CDR3s include the opening cysteine and the closing phenylalanine or tryptophan.

v_call	j_call	cdr3_aa
TRBV14	TRBJ2-7	CASSQDLLYEQYF
TRBV25-1	TRBJ1-2	CASSDPGQGGYGYTF
TRBV9	TRBJ2-5	CASSATGGRETQYF
TRBV24-1	TRBJ2-2	CATSDRGGELFF
TRBV12-3/TRBV12-4	TRBJ2-1	CASSSYQGIPYNEQFF
TRBV3-1	TRBJ2-3	CASSQGVLAGEDTQYF
TRBV19	TRBJ1-3	CASSMDTIYF
TRBV20-1	TRBJ2-7	CSASWGGGGVSEQYF
TRBV2	TRBJ2-1	CASSWIRTLGNEQFF
TRBV12-3/TRBV12-4	TRBJ1-2	CASSFSRANYGYTF
TRBV9	TRBJ2-3	CASSVSADTQYF
TRBV29-1	TRBJ1-2	CSVGGRNGYTF
TRBV7-2	TRBJ2-7	CASSPVGGPSYEQYF
TRBV7-9	TRBJ2-7	CASSSYYEQYF
TRBV11-1	TRBJ2-2	CASSQLRGAGELFF
TRBV5-4	TRBJ2-3	CASSLDIQVTDTQYF
TRBV29-1	TRBJ2-7	CSVTGTGRNEQYF
TRBV12-3/TRBV12-4	TRBJ2-3	CASTPTSGAFTDTQYF
TRBV9	TRBJ1-1	CASSVGQGRMNTEAFF
TRBV20-1	TRBJ2-7	CSALRPGQGNYEQYF
TRBV5-4	TRBJ2-1	CASSPAGGANEQFF
TRBV16	TRBJ1-5	CASSPRGPGQLNQPQHF
TRBV20-1	TRBJ2-3	CSVGVSMTDTQYF
TRBV15	TRBJ1-1	CATSREGNTEAFF
TRBV2	TRBJ2-5	CATGAAQETQYF
TRBV6-1	TRBJ1-6	CASSEAINSPLHF
TRBV29-1	TRBJ2-1	CSVGLGPSIYNEQFF
TRBV14	TRBJ2-3	CASSSPGRSTDTQYF
TRBV7-6	TRBJ2-2	CASSLTLNTGELFF